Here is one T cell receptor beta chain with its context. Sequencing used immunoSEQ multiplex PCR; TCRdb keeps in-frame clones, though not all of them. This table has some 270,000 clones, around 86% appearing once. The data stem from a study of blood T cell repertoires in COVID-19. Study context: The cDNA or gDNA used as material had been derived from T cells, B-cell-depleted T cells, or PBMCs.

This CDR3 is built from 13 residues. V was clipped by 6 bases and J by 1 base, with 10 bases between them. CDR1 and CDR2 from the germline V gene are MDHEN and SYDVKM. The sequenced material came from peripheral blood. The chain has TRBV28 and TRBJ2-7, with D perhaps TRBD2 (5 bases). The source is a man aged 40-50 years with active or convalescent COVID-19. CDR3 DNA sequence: TGTGCCAGCAGGGTTCGGGGTTCCTACGAGCAGTACTTC. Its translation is CASRVRGSYEQYF.